These 32 T cell receptor beta chains were sequenced from one sample in a study of graft-versus-host responses after intestinal transplantation. Graft-derived tissue was subjected to processing to liberate intraepithelial and lamina propria lymphocytes. Clones were read by immunoSEQ multiplex PCR, and TCRdb kept only the in-frame ones, dropping some. The table shows approximately 15,000 clones, with 74% occurring only once. Source: ileum tissue, taken 14 days after transplant. These receptors came from a human patient who received an intestinal transplant, so some T cells may come from the graft donor.

The chain joins TRBV10-2 to TRBJ2-7, with 9 bases that match TRBD2. V shed 2 bases, J shed 2 bases, and the junction held 4 bases outside the gene matches. The length of the CDR3 is 15 residues. CDR1 WSHSY and CDR2 SAAADI come from the germline V gene. The DNA for the CDR3 is TGCGCCAGCAGTGAGGCAGGCGGGAGGGCCTACGAGCAGTACTTC. Residues: CASSEAGGRAYEQYF.

The sample holds one count of this clone. The chain joins TRBV28 to TRBJ2-7, with 10 bases identical to TRBD2. The length of the CDR3 is 15 residues. The V gene's germline CDR1 is MDHEN and CDR2 SYDVKM. J was trimmed by 4 bases and V by 3 bases; bases with no gene match: 6. The CDR3 region is CASSFTSGIFYEQYF. CDR3 DNA: TGTGCCAGCAGTTTTACTAGCGGGATTTTTTACGAGCAGTACTTC.

As to this clone: One junction end does not reproduce the germline sequence, and a read error may be involved. The chain carries TRBV7-9 and TRBJ2-7, with D possibly TRBD2 on 6 matching bases. Germline V CDR1 and CDR2: SEHNR, FQNEAQ (reference sequence). This CDR3 has 15 amino acids. In nucleotides, the CDR3 is TGTGCCAGCAGTTTAGGACACGGGAGCTCCTACGAGCAGTACTTC. It encodes CASSLGHGSSYEQYF.

The J gene is TRBJ2-1, the V gene TRBV19, with D perhaps TRBD1 or TRBD2 (5 bases each). This CDR3 comprises 14 residues. Per germline, CDR1 LNHDA and CDR2 SQIVND (reference sequence). Deletions cut 4 bases from V and 2 bases from J, with 9 bases between. This CDR3 reads CASSNGGTYNEQFF. In DNA form, the CDR3 reads TGTGCCAGTAGTAATGGGGGTACCTACAATGAGCAGTTCTTC. Based on the CDR3 plus reference TRBV19 and TRBJ2-1, the full variable domain is DGGITQSPKYLFRKEGQNVTLSCEQNLNHDAMYWYRQDPGQGLRLIYYSQIVNDFQKGDIAEGYSVSREKKESFPLTVTSAQKNPTAFYLCASSNGGTYNEQFFGPGTRLTVL.

The count of this clone is one. The gene calls are TRBV11-2 and TRBJ2-5; D is perhaps TRBD1 or TRBD2 (5 bases each). Germline V gives CDR1 SGHAT, CDR2 FQNNGV. V was clipped by 6 bases and J by 7 bases, with 24 bases between them. The CDR3 is made up of 16 amino acids. CDR3 sequence (DNA): TGTGCCAGCAGTCTTACGGTCGGGACGGGGCAGGGGACCCAGTACTTC. Protein product: CASSLTVGTGQGTQYF.

In nucleotides, the CDR3 is TGTGCCAGTAAGGCCGGCCCTAGCACAGATACGCAGTATTTT. Protein product: CASKAGPSTDTQYF. The rearrangement joins TRBV19 to TRBJ2-3, with no clear D. The CDR3 totals 14 residues. With 7 bases removed from V and 0 bases from J, the gap between germline ends came to 11 bases. The V gene's germline CDR1 is LNHDA and CDR2 SQIVND (reference sequence).

This clone was picked up one time. The chain uses TRBV25-1 and TRBJ2-1; 7 bases match TRBD1. The length of the CDR3 is 13 residues. Germline-derived CDR1 and CDR2 are MGHDK and SYGVNS. Trimming removed 4 bases from V and 7 bases from J; junction bases left unmatched: 4. This chain's CDR3 is CASSVGTANEQFF. The CDR3 DNA is TGTGCCAGCAGTGTTGGGACAGCGAATGAGCAGTTCTTC.

CDR3 loop: CSAQGSYGYTF. The CDR3 bases are TGCAGCGCCCAGGGTTCCTATGGCTACACCTTC. The rearrangement joins TRBV29-1 to TRBJ1-2; D perhaps matches TRBD1 (5 bases). The CDR3 is 11 residues long. Germline assignment: CDR1 SQVTM and CDR2 ANQGSEA. V was pared by 7 bases and J by 4 bases, with 10 bases between.

The chain recombines TRBV5-1 with TRBJ2-7; TRBD2 agrees at 13 bases. Germline V CDR1 and CDR2: SGHRS, YFSETQ. Germline trimming cut 2 bases from V and 7 bases from J; bases unmatched to any gene: 15. This CDR3 has 18 amino acids. The chain's CDR3 is CASSLTPTSGRASREQYF. CDR3 DNA sequence: TGCGCCAGCAGCTTAACCCCCACTAGCGGGAGGGCCTCCAGGGAGCAGTACTTC.

J is TRBJ2-7 and V is TRBV29-1, with 7 bases that match TRBD1. The CDR3 loop spans 14 amino acids. Germline lookup yields CDR1 SQVTM and CDR2 ANQGSEA. J lost 4 bases, V lost 2 bases, and 8 bases had no gene match. Here the CDR3 DNA reads TGCAGCGTTGAATTGGGGACAGCCTTATACGAGCAGTACTTC. As protein: CSVELGTALYEQYF.

This clone was seen a handful of times. The V and J genes are TRBV6-5 and TRBJ2-7; D remains unclear. The CDR3 is made up of 14 amino acids. Trimming pared 8 bases from V and 1 base from J, leaving 15 bases between. The germline V gene encodes CDR1 MNHEY and CDR2 SVGAGI. In nucleotides, the CDR3 is TGTGCCAGCGGGTATGGACGGGCGTCCTACGAGCAGTACTTC. It codes for CASGYGRASYEQYF.

This clone has a handful of counts. DNA for the CDR3: TGCGCCAGCAGCAACGGACGGTATAATGAAAAACTGTTTTTT. Amino acids: CASSNGRYNEKLFF. The chain carries TRBV5-1 and TRBJ1-4; D gene ambiguous. There are 14 residues in the CDR3. Per the germline V gene, CDR1 is SGHRS and CDR2 is YFSETQ. V was trimmed by 4 bases and J by 4 bases, leaving 11 bases between them.

J is TRBJ2-1 and V is TRBV5-5; D is perhaps TRBD2 (6 bases). This CDR3 contains 14 residues. Trimming stripped 3 bases from V and 0 bases from J, with 7 bases between. From germline, CDR1 is SGHKS and CDR2 YYEKEE (reference sequence). CDR3 amino acids: CASSSGSSYNEQFF. The CDR3, as DNA: TGTGCCAGCAGCTCCGGGAGCTCCTACAATGAGCAGTTCTTC.

V gene TRBV11-2 combines with J gene TRBJ2-1; D possibly matches TRBD1 or TRBD2 (5 bases each). This CDR3 region has 18 residues. Trimming shortened V by 3 bases and J by 2 bases, and 20 bases separated the two germline ends. CDR1 SGHAT and CDR2 FQNNGV come from the germline V gene. CDR3 in amino acids: CASSFRERGTVTYNEQFF. The CDR3 nucleotides read TGTGCCAGCAGCTTTCGTGAGAGAGGGACGGTTACCTACAATGAGCAGTTCTTC.

The CDR3 is CASSHNKGLAEAFF. CDR3 DNA: TGCGCCAGCAGCCATAATAAGGGTCTAGCTGAAGCTTTCTTT. V is TRBV4-1 and J is TRBJ1-1; D remains unclear. V lost 3 bases, J lost 6 bases, and 14 bases lay in between. The CDR3 covers 14 residues. CDR1 and CDR2 from the germline V gene are MGHRA and YSYEKL.

This clone was detected a few times. This chain connects TRBV7-9 to TRBJ2-7, with D possibly being TRBD1 (5 bases). Germline V gene data show CDR1 as SEHNR and CDR2 as FQNEAQ (reference sequence). The germline V and J ends were trimmed by 5 bases and 7 bases, with 12 bases remaining between them. The CDR3 runs to 12 residues. CDR3 residues: CASSAAGWEQYF. The CDR3 nucleotides read TGTGCCAGCAGCGCTGCAGGGTGGGAGCAGTACTTC.

This clone is judged medium-sized. The gene calls are TRBV7-2 and TRBJ1-2; 9 bases are a match to TRBD1. The CDR3 extends over 14 amino acids. V lost 3 bases, J lost 7 bases, and 6 bases stayed unmatched. Germline assignment: CDR1 SGHTA and CDR2 FQGNSA. CDR3: CASSLDRGHGGYTF. The CDR3 DNA follows: TGTGCCAGCAGCTTGGACAGGGGCCACGGTGGCTACACCTTC.

This clone has a handful of counts. This rearrangement joins TRBV6-1 to TRBJ2-7; a possible D gene is TRBD2 (5 bases). This CDR3 is 15 amino acids long. Trimming left V 1 base short and J 3 bases short, with 13 bases between. CDR1 is MNHNS and CDR2 is SASEGT in the germline V gene. Written as DNA, the CDR3 is TGTGCCAGCAGTGAAGGTATCGGGGTAGTCTACGAGCAGTACTTC. It specifies CASSEGIGVVYEQYF.

J is TRBJ1-5 and V is TRBV15; D gene uncertain. Germline V gene lookup returns CDR1 LNHNV and CDR2 YYDKDF (reference sequence). The CDR3 spans 16 residues. V was pared by 0 bases and J by 7 bases, with 16 bases between. The CDR3: CATSRDHSRGRQPQHF. Here the CDR3 DNA reads TGTGCCACCAGCAGAGATCATTCCCGGGGTAGGCAGCCCCAGCATTTT. Combining the CDR3 with reference TRBV15 and TRBJ1-5 gives the whole variable domain DAMVIQNPRYQVTQFGKPVTLSCSQTLNHNVMYWYQQKSSQAPKLLFHYYDKDFNNEADTPDNFQSRRPNTSFCFLDIRSPGLGDTAMYLCATSRDHSRGRQPQHFGDGTRLSIL.

This chain joins TRBV6-1 and TRBJ1-2, with a weak D call TRBD1 (6 bases). Trimming cost V 7 bases and J 4 bases, with 16 bases left between them. CDR3 length: 14 residues. CDR1 MNHNS and CDR2 SASEGT come from the germline V gene. The CDR3 protein is CASTPRGGGYGYTF. As DNA, the CDR3 is TGTGCCAGCACCCCCCGAGGGGGAGGCTATGGCTACACCTTC.

CDR3 loop: CASSVPVAGGADTQYF. In DNA form, the CDR3 reads TGTGCCAGCAGCGTCCCGGTAGCGGGGGGCGCAGATACGCAGTATTTT. The chain combines TRBV9 with TRBJ2-3; the match to TRBD2 covers 10 bases. The trim removed 2 bases at V and 4 bases at J, leaving 7 bases unmatched. The CDR3 is 16 amino acids. Germline V gene data show CDR1 as SGDLS and CDR2 as YYNGEE.

The gene calls are TRBV6-5 and TRBJ2-2; 10 bases agree with TRBD2. In germline, CDR1 is MNHEY, CDR2 SVGAGI. Trimming took 6 bases from V and 5 from J; bases not matched to a gene: 3. CDR3 length: 14 residues. The CDR3: CASRGTSVTGELFF. The CDR3 nucleotides read TGTGCCAGCAGGGGGACTAGCGTTACCGGGGAGCTGTTTTTT.

The V and J genes are TRBV30 and TRBJ2-3; no clear D gene. Per germline, CDR1 GTSNPN and CDR2 SVGIG (reference sequence). The CDR3 totals 14 residues. The ends were cut back, 5 bases at V and 0 bases at J, with 12 bases in the middle. The CDR3 reads CAWGRKASTDTQYF. The DNA for the CDR3 is TGTGCCTGGGGGCGGAAGGCTAGCACAGATACGCAGTATTTT.

To note about this clone: At one end, the junction sequence differs from germline, possibly due to a read error. The rearrangement links TRBV29-1 to TRBJ1-2, with 11 positions matching TRBD1. The CDR3 is made up of 15 amino acids. The germline gives CDR1 SQVTM, CDR2 ANQGSEA. The CDR3 DNA is TGCAGCGTGGGGACAGGGGGGCGAGCTAACTATGACTACACCTTC. Translation: CSVGTGGRANYDYTF.

The chain recombines TRBV5-1 with TRBJ2-5, with unresolved D. This CDR3 has 14 amino acids. Germline V gives CDR1 SGHRS, CDR2 YFSETQ. V lost 0 bases, J lost 5 bases, and 11 bases lay in between. The CDR3 region is CASSLAQGKETQYF. In DNA form, the CDR3 reads TGCGCCAGCAGCTTGGCGCAAGGGAAGGAGACCCAGTACTTC. The variable domain in full, with the rest retrieved from reference TRBV5-1 and TRBJ2-5, is KAGVTQTPRYLIKTRGQQVTLSCSPISGHRSVSWYQQTPGQGLQFLFEYFSETQRNKGNFPGRFSGRQFSNSRSEMNVSTLELGDSALYLCASSLAQGKETQYFGPGTRLLVL.

The V gene is TRBV9, the J gene TRBJ2-7; D is undetermined. CDR1 is SGDLS, CDR2 YYNGEE, per germline. Trimming cost V 0 bases and J 7 bases, with 17 bases left between them. The CDR3 contains 15 residues. The CDR3 coding sequence is TGTGCCAGCAGCGTAGGGTCCTCACTGACCGAGGAGCAGTACTTC. Its protein product is CASSVGSSLTEEQYF.

The chain employs TRBV2 and TRBJ1-2; D possibly corresponds to TRBD1 (5 bases). Germline-derived CDR1 and CDR2 are SNHLY and FYNNEI. The V gene lost 1 base and the J gene lost 7 bases, with 13 bases spanning the gap. This CDR3 has 14 amino acids. The CDR3 nucleotides read TGTGCCAGCAGTGAAGAGGGGCTTGGTGGTGGCTACACCTTC. It codes for CASSEEGLGGGYTF.

This chain joins TRBV20-1 and TRBJ1-1, with D uncertain. Germline CDR1 reads DFQATT; CDR2 reads SNEGSKA (reference sequence). This CDR3 has 11 residues. The ends were cut back, 7 bases at V and 3 bases at J, with 9 bases in the middle. CDR3 sequence (DNA): TGCAGTGTGGTCAGGCACACTGAAGCTTTCTTT. Translating it yields CSVVRHTEAFF.

The chain is built from TRBV11-2 and TRBJ2-1; 12 bases are a match to TRBD2. This CDR3 comprises 16 residues. After removal of 5 bases from V and 6 bases from J, the junction contained 8 bases not matched to a gene. Germline-derived CDR1 and CDR2 are SGHAT and FQNNGV. CDR3 DNA: TGTGCCAGCAGCCTGACTAGCGGGGGAGCCGGCAATGAGCAGTTCTTC. Translated, it gives CASSLTSGGAGNEQFF.

The chain recombines TRBV30 with TRBJ2-3; 7 bases fit TRBD1. With 5 bases clipped from V and 0 bases from J, the junction kept 2 bases outside the gene matches. There are 13 residues in the CDR3. Looked up from germline, CDR1 is GTSNPN and CDR2 is SVGIG (reference sequence). The CDR3 protein is CAWEGASTDTQYF. DNA for the CDR3: TGTGCCTGGGAGGGGGCCAGCACAGATACGCAGTATTTT.

The chain uses TRBV7-6 and TRBJ2-7, with D unclear. Per the germline V gene, CDR1 is SGHVS and CDR2 is FNYEAQ. V lost 3 bases and J lost 5, with 5 bases in between. The CDR3 runs 11 residues. The CDR3 region is CASSFGHEQYF. The CDR3 nucleotides read TGTGCCAGCAGCTTTGGGCACGAGCAGTACTTC.

The chain uses TRBV27 and TRBJ2-7; TRBD1 agrees at 8 bases. The V gene end was trimmed by 3 bases and the J gene end by 5 bases; junction bases not matched to a gene: 3. Germline V gene lookup returns CDR1 MNHEY and CDR2 SMNVEV (reference sequence). CDR3 size: 13 residues. The CDR3 is CASSFSGGNEQYF. The CDR3 DNA sequence: TGTGCCAGCAGTTTCTCAGGGGGCAACGAGCAGTACTTC.